The present T cell receptor (beta chain) was sequenced within a study of blood T cell repertoires in COVID-19. Assay: immunoSEQ multiplex PCR; the TCRdb copy retains only in-frame clones and omits some. The sample consists of 250,000 to 350,000 clones, roughly 88% of them appearing once. The germline CDR1 and CDR2 sequences are MGHDK and SYGVNS. V gave up 3 bases and J gave up 5 bases, with 10 bases separating them. The CDR3 length is 13 residues. All enrollees were about 18 to 89 years old and from 24 US areas. V gene TRBV25-1 combines with J gene TRBJ2-5; D gene ambiguous. The material sequenced was PBMCs or T cells enriched from blood (not recorded which). This clonotype was obtained from a woman aged 25 to 39 who had recovered from COVID-19. The CDR3 here is CASSESLEETQYF. The CDR3 nucleotides read TGTGCCAGCAGTGAGAGTCTAGAGGAGACCCAGTACTTC.